This TCR beta chain was profiled in a study of cytomegalovirus exposure and HLA in healthy donors. Study-wide findings and caveats: Some highly shared sequence variants likely arose as a pipeline artifact.

About this clone itself: Its antigen remains unknown.

Germline CDR1 is SQVTM and CDR2 is ANQGSEA. This CDR3 region has 14 residues. The V and J ends lost 1 base and 0 bases respectively, with 7 bases between them. Primers included in the PCR were 60 Vbeta and 13 Jbeta primers. Here immunoSEQ multiplex PCR was the method, and the copy in TCRdb shows in-frame clones only, minus some. The table records 180,000 or so clones, 72% of them present only once. V usage is TRBV29-1 and J usage is TRBJ2-1; possible D gene TRBD1, 5 bases. The sequence was obtained from a human donor in good health. Material: PBMCs. CDR3 nucleotide sequence: TGCAGCGTTGAAGGGGGCAGCTCCTACAATGAGCAGTTCTTC. Its protein is CSVEGGSSYNEQFF.